The T cell receptor (beta chain) described here comes from a study of a mutant IDH1 vaccine in newly diagnosed glioma. At the level of the study: First vaccine doses came 4-6 weeks after radiotherapy alone, or with temozolomide cycles. Patients arrived already treated with radiotherapy, temozolomide, or both, most having had both.

Trimming shortened V by 1 base and J by 1 base, and 13 bases separated the two germline ends. Germline V gene lookup returns CDR1 LGHNA and CDR2 YNFKEQ. The CDR3 spans 16 residues. Time point specified: week 11, during vaccination. The study gave 300 ug of mutant IDH1 20-mer peptide per vaccine dose, with topical imiquimod. Profiling relied on immunoSEQ multiplex PCR, and the TCRdb table lists in-frame clones only, not all of them. The sample contains 20,000 to 25,000 clones, around 92% of which appear only once. For this clone: Its specificity is not known.

Findings and caveats of the study: Immune responses arising from the vaccine appeared in around 92% of patients. Top peripheral T cell clonotype shifts appeared unrelated to pseudoprogression.

The source material was PBMCs, sampled from a glioma patient whose treatment included an IDH1 peptide vaccine. This clonotype originated in a woman between 40 and 50 years old with glioma. The chain combines TRBV4-2 with TRBJ2-5; possibly TRBD1 or TRBD2 for D (5 bases each). In DNA form, the CDR3 reads TGTGCCAGCAGCCAAGTCGAGGGACGGTCCCAAGAGACCCAGTACTTC. This codes for CASSQVEGRSQETQYF.